The clone carrying this T cell receptor beta chain was seen more than once but under ten times. Its target is not known. The junction departs from germline at one end; a sequencing error may be responsible. The data are from a study of early T cells in non-severe SARS-CoV-2 infection. Study in general: Chains from this unsorted whole-blood bulk RNA could not be paired. Whole-study results and caveats: Anti-spike CD8 responses were favored by VDJdb matching, which missed private and CD4 specificities.

Researchers tagged individual cDNA molecules with unique molecular identifiers. TCRdb reanalysed the 5' RACE reads using MiXCR and keeps one entry per CDR3 protein. Of about 48,000 distinct CDR3 sequences listed, around 6.5% are singletons. This receptor was identified in an adult who was a healthcare worker with PCR-confirmed SARS-CoV-2 infection or an uninfected control (not recorded which). The starting material was whole blood, obtained at baseline.

The CDR3 protein is CASTSDTFSSYNSPLHF. The CDR3 DNA sequence: TGTGCCAGCACCTCGGACACCTTCAGCTCCTATAATTCACCCCTCCATTTT. The V gene is TRBV6-1, the J gene TRBJ1-6; tentative D call: TRBD1 (5 bases). The CDR3 runs 17 residues. CDR1 MNHNS and CDR2 SASEGT come from the germline V gene.